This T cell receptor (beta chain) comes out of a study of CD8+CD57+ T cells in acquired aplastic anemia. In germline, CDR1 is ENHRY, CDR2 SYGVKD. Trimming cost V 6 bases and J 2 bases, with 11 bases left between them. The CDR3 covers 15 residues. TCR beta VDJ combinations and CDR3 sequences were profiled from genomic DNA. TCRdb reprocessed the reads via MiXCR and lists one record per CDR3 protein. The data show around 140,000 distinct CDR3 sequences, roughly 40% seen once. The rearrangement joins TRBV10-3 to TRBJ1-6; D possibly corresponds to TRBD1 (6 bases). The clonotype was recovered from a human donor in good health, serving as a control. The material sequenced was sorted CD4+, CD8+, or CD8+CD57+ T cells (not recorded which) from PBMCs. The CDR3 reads CAISQGSTYNSPLHF. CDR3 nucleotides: TGTGCCATCAGCCAGGGGAGCACCTATAATTCACCCCTCCACTTT.